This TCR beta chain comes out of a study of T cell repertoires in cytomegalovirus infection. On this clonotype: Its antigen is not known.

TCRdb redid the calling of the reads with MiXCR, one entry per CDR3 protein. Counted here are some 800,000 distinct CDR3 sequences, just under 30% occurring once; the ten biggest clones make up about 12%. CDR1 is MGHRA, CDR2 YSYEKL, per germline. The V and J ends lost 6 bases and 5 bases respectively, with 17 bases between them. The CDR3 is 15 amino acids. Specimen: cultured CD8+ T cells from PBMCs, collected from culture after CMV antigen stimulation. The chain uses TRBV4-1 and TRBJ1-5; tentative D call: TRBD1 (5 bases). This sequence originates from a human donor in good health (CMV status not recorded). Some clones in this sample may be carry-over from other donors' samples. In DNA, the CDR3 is TGCGCCAGCAGACCGGGACTGTTAACGGATCAGCCCCAGCATTTT. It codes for CASRPGLLTDQPQHF.